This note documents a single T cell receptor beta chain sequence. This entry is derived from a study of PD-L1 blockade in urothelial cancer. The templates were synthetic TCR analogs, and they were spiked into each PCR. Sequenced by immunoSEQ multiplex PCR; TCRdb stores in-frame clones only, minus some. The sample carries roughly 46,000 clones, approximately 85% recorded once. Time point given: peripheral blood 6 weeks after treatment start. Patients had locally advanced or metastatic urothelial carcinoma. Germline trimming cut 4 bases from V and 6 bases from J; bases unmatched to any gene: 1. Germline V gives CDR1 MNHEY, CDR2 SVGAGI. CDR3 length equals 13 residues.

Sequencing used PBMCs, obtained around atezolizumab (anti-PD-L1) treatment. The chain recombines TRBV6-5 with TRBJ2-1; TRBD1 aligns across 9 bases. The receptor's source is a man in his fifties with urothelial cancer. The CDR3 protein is CASSWGQGNEQFF. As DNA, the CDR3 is TGTGCCAGCAGTTGGGGACAGGGCAATGAGCAGTTCTTC.